This passage covers 11 T cell receptor beta chains from one sample sequenced in a study of Graves' ophthalmopathy and Graves' hyperthyroidism. Transcripts of RNA were the source for amplifying TCR beta CDR3 regions. HTBI-primed first-round RT-PCR preceded second-round multiplex PCR. TCRdb re-derived calls from the multiplex PCR reads in MiXCR, one entry per CDR3 protein. The table records under 200,000 distinct CDR3 sequences, roughly 37% of them present only once. The specimen sequenced was peripheral blood. The receptor set was obtained from a woman aged 40 to 50 with Graves' ophthalmopathy.

The chain uses TRBV28 and TRBJ2-7; 8 bases align to TRBD2. This CDR3 has 13 amino acids. Unmatched junction bases numbered 7, after V lost 10 bases and J lost 2 bases. The germline CDR1 and CDR2 sequences are MDHEN and SYDVKM. CDR3 coding DNA: TGTGCCACGGGCGGGGGACTAGCCTACGAGCAGTACTTC. Protein: CATGGGLAYEQYF.

This clonotype appeared many times. The chain joins TRBV7-9 to TRBJ2-7; 11 nucleotides match TRBD2. The V segment lost 6 bases and the J segment 7 bases; nucleotides outside the gene matches: 11. The CDR3 contains 15 residues. The V gene's germline CDR1 is SEHNR and CDR2 FQNEAQ (reference sequence). Written as DNA, the CDR3 is TGTGCCAGCAGATCTAGCGGGGGGCCAGCGGGAGAGCAGTACTTC. Encoded protein: CASRSSGGPAGEQYF.

A single count supports this clonotype. V and J are TRBV12-3 or TRBV12-4 and TRBJ1-2; 9 nucleotides match TRBD1. The CDR3 has 14 amino acids. V lost 6 bases, J lost 4 bases, and 6 bases stayed unmatched. The CDR3 here is CASRIWDRVYGYTF. CDR3 bases: TGTGCCAGCAGAATATGGGACAGGGTCTATGGCTACACCTTC.

A word on this clonotype: One end of the junction varies from germline; a read error may be responsible. The chain joins TRBV6-1 to TRBJ2-2, with D unresolved. There are 13 residues in the CDR3. Germline values: CDR1 MNHNS, CDR2 SASEGT. CDR3 nucleotide sequence: TGTGCCAGCAGTACAGTCAACAACGGGGAGCTGTTTTTT. Translation gives CASSTVNNGELFF.

This clonotype was observed at least ten times. The chain combines TRBV28 with TRBJ1-2, with 10 bases aligning to TRBD1. The CDR3 is 15 amino acids. From germline, CDR1 is MDHEN and CDR2 SYDVKM. V shed 3 bases and J 8 bases; nucleotides not matched to a gene: 9. In nucleotides, the CDR3 is TGTGCCAGCAGTTTCGGGACAGGGGAAGTAGGGGGCTACACCTTC. This gives the protein CASSFGTGEVGGYTF.

Ten or more counts support this clonotype. The genes are TRBV6-5 and TRBJ1-5; weak D call: TRBD1 (5 bases). This CDR3 comprises 14 residues. V lost 0 bases, J lost 7 bases, and 10 bases lay in between. Germline V gene data show CDR1 as MNHEY and CDR2 as SVGAGI. This chain's CDR3 is CASSYSVRGQPQHF. The CDR3 region has the DNA TGTGCCAGCAGTTACTCCGTAAGGGGCCAGCCCCAGCATTTT.

The chain joins TRBV20-1 to TRBJ2-7; 11 nucleotides agree with TRBD2. The CDR3 is 15 residues long. The V and J ends lost 5 bases and 2 bases, in that order; junction bases with no gene match: 8. The germline V gene has CDR1 DFQATT and CDR2 SNEGSKA (reference sequence). The CDR3 DNA is TGCAGTGCTCCCAATCTAGCGGGAGGCCCCTACGAGCAGTACTTC. Protein sequence: CSAPNLAGGPYEQYF.

This clonotype was recorded at least ten times. The V gene is TRBV6-5, the J gene TRBJ1-5; D gene uncertain. The germline V and J ends were trimmed by 8 bases and 9 bases, with 23 bases remaining between them. CDR1 MNHEY and CDR2 SVGAGI come from the germline V gene. There are 15 residues in the CDR3. The CDR3 DNA reads as TGTGCCAGCCGGAGGGTTGGGAATTCGGGCTGGCCCCAGCATTTT. Translation gives CASRRVGNSGWPQHF.

This clonotype was found many times. The chain couples TRBV20-1 to TRBJ2-2; a weak D match, TRBD2 (7 bases). The V end lost 3 bases, the J end lost 5 bases, and 19 bases lay between the germline ends. The CDR3 has 16 amino acids. Germline lookup yields CDR1 DFQATT and CDR2 SNEGSKA (reference sequence). The CDR3 loop reads CSARAARGAWTGELFF. The CDR3 nucleotides are TGCAGTGCTAGGGCCGCCCGGGGGGCATGGACCGGGGAGCTGTTTTTT.

The sample holds many counts of this clonotype. The chain is built from TRBV2 and TRBJ1-2, with TRBD1 as a possible D gene (5 bases). Trimming took off 6 bases at V and 1 base at J, with 12 bases between the two ends. This CDR3 region has 14 residues. The germline gives CDR1 SNHLY, CDR2 FYNNEI. CDR3 sequence: CASSPGGDNYGYTF. DNA of the CDR3: TGTGCCAGCAGCCCTGGGGGGGATAACTATGGCTACACCTTC.

The sample holds many counts of this clonotype. The chain recombines TRBV12-3 or TRBV12-4 with TRBJ2-3; TRBD2 matches at 9 bases. With V trimmed by 5 bases and J by 4 bases, 4 bases remained unmatched. This CDR3 region has 14 residues. In nucleotides, the CDR3 is TGTGCCAGCAGTCCTAGCGGGGTTCCAGATACGCAGTATTTT. Translated: CASSPSGVPDTQYF.